This passage covers 21 T cell receptor beta chains from one sample sequenced in a study of beta chain features in type 1 diabetes. Study findings and constraints: Moderate yet significant TCRB CDR3 shortening was seen in Type 1 diabetes patients in all four CD4+ subsets.

Antigen specificity for these receptors is unknown. Every isolated RNA sample was fully reverse transcribed, so sequencing captured expressed TCRB transcripts. Clones were sequenced by immunoSEQ multiplex PCR, and TCRdb holds only the in-frame ones, with some missing. The sample has some 350,000 clones; around 9.6% are singletons. Sequencing used central memory CD4+ T cells from blood. The receptor set was obtained from a man aged 25 to 40 with type 1 diabetes.

This chain joins TRBV29-1 and TRBJ2-3, with 7 positions matching TRBD2. The CDR3 contains 18 residues. CDR1 is SQVTM and CDR2 is ANQGSEA in the germline V gene. The ends lost 0 bases at V and 6 bases at J; junction bases unmatched: 18. The CDR3 here is CSVEDRGASGARIDTQYF. The CDR3, as DNA: TGCAGCGTTGAAGATCGAGGGGCTAGCGGAGCCCGTATCGATACGCAGTATTTT.

Only a few counts were recorded for this clone. The chain is built from TRBV7-2 and TRBJ2-1, with 8 bases fitting TRBD2. The CDR3 totals 16 residues. CDR1 and CDR2 (germline): SGHTA, FQGNSA. V was pared by 5 bases and J by 4 bases, with 10 bases of the junction left unmatched. The CDR3 here is CASSIGASGSYNEQFF. The CDR3 DNA reads TGTGCCAGCAGCATAGGGGCTAGCGGGTCTTACAATGAGCAGTTCTTC.

The chain uses TRBV7-8 and TRBJ2-7; perhaps TRBD1 as D (5 bases). The V end lost 1 base, the J end lost 6 bases, and 10 bases lay between the germline ends. Per the germline V gene, CDR1 is SGHVS and CDR2 is FQNEAQ. The CDR3 consists of 13 residues. The CDR3 bases are TGTGCCAGCAGCTTAGAGACCAGGGTCGAGCAGTACTTC. Translated, it gives CASSLETRVEQYF.

This clone turned up a few times. The chain employs TRBV29-1 and TRBJ2-1; 10 nucleotides align to TRBD1. CDR1 is SQVTM and CDR2 is ANQGSEA in the germline V gene. The V segment lost 6 bases and the J segment 6 bases; nucleotides outside the gene matches: 11. The CDR3 covers 15 residues. In DNA, the CDR3 is TGCAGCGTCGGGAGACAGGGGGCAAAGGGCAATGAGCAGTTCTTC. It codes for CSVGRQGAKGNEQFF.

In its sample, this clone was seen a few times. Other DNA variants within this sample encode the same CDR3. The chain employs TRBV5-1 and TRBJ1-1; 9 bases match TRBD1. J was trimmed by 7 bases and V by 0 bases; bases with no gene match: 4. In germline, CDR1 is SGHRS, CDR2 YFSETQ. The CDR3 totals 14 residues. CDR3 in amino acids: CASSLGQGVGEAFF. CDR3 in DNA: TGCGCCAGCAGCTTGGGACAGGGGGTCGGTGAAGCTTTCTTT. Supplemented by reference TRBV5-1 and TRBJ1-1, the full variable domain reads KAGVTQTPRYLIKTRGQQVTLSCSPISGHRSVSWYQQTPGQGLQFLFEYFSETQRNKGNFPGRFSGRQFSNSRSEMNVSTLELGDSALYLCASSLGQGVGEAFFGQGTRLTVV.

At least ten counts were recorded for this clone. This chain connects TRBV10-3 to TRBJ2-1; D not certain. Germline CDR1 reads ENHRY; CDR2 reads SYGVKD. The CDR3 has 12 residues. The ends were cut back, 10 bases at V and 5 bases at J, with 12 bases in the middle. This CDR3 is CATKRTDNEQFF. CDR3 nucleotide sequence: TGTGCCACCAAAAGGACGGACAATGAGCAGTTCTTC.

V is TRBV7-6 and J is TRBJ2-2; D is possibly TRBD2 (6 bases). CDR1 is SGHVS, CDR2 FNYEAQ, per germline. This CDR3 contains 15 residues. The V and J ends lost 5 bases and 5 bases respectively, with 15 bases between them. The CDR3 sequence: CASSPRGRMTGELFF. The CDR3 nucleotides read TGTGCCAGCAGCCCGCGGGGCAGAATGACCGGGGAGCTGTTTTTT.

This sequence joins TRBV27 and TRBJ2-7, with 7 bases lining up with TRBD1. The CDR3 runs 15 residues. The ends lost 6 bases at V and 2 bases at J; junction bases unmatched: 10. CDR1 MNHEY and CDR2 SMNVEV come from the germline V gene (reference sequence). The CDR3 nucleotides are TGTGCCAGCAGCTCACCCGGGACAGCTACCTACGAGCAGTACTTC. It codes for CASSSPGTATYEQYF.

This clone was seen only a few times. The chain carries TRBV18 and TRBJ1-2, with D possibly matching TRBD1 (5 bases). This CDR3 contains 16 residues. CDR1 is KGHSH and CDR2 is LQKENI in the germline V gene. Trimming took off 2 bases at V and 8 bases at J, with 21 bases between the two ends. CDR3 sequence: CASSPEALGGDLGYTF. In DNA, the CDR3 is TGTGCCAGCTCACCAGAGGCCTTAGGAGGGGATTTGGGCTACACCTTC.

This clone was seen a few times. V usage is TRBV5-1 and J usage is TRBJ1-3; the match to TRBD1 covers 7 bases. The V gene end was trimmed by 7 bases and the J gene end by 3 bases; junction bases not matched to a gene: 4. CDR3 length equals 13 residues. Germline-derived CDR1 and CDR2 are SGHRS and YFSETQ. As DNA, the CDR3 is TGCGCCAGCCAAACAGGGGATGGAAACACCATATATTTT. It yields the protein CASQTGDGNTIYF.

In its sample, this clone was seen many times. J is TRBJ2-5 and V is TRBV5-6; D call uncertain. Trimming stripped 0 bases from V and 5 bases from J, with 8 bases between. CDR3 length: 13 amino acids. CDR1 SGHDT and CDR2 YYEEEE come from the germline V gene. The CDR3: CASSLELKETQYF. For the CDR3, the DNA is TGTGCCAGCAGCTTGGAGCTGAAGGAGACCCAGTACTTC.

The rearrangement joins TRBV30 to TRBJ2-2; 11 bases fit TRBD2. The ends lost 4 bases at V and 2 bases at J; junction bases unmatched: 3. Per germline, CDR1 GTSNPN and CDR2 SVGIG (reference sequence). The CDR3 length is 15 residues. CDR3 coding DNA: TGTGCCTGGAAACTAGCGGGAGCCAACACCGGGGAGCTGTTTTTT. This codes for CAWKLAGANTGELFF.

CDR3 amino acids: CASSSRGNVGNIQYF. The CDR3 nucleotides are TGTGCCAGCAGCTCCAGGGGTAATGTCGGAAACATTCAGTACTTC. The V call is TRBV11-2, the J call TRBJ2-4, with D possibly matching TRBD1 (6 bases). In germline, CDR1 is SGHAT, CDR2 FQNNGV. Trimming cost V 4 bases and J 6 bases, with 16 bases left between them. The CDR3 extends over 15 amino acids. The full variable domain, rest sourced from reference TRBV11-2 and TRBJ2-4, is EAGVAQSPRYKIIEKRQSVAFWCNPISGHATLYWYQQILGQGPKLLIQFQNNGVVDDSQLPKDRFSAERLKGVDSTLKIQPAKLEDSAVYLCASSSRGNVGNIQYFGAGTRLSVL.

This clone was found a few times. The J gene is TRBJ2-1, the V gene TRBV29-1, with 13 positions matching TRBD2. The CDR3 has 15 residues. Germline V lookup: CDR1 SQVTM, CDR2 ANQGSEA. J was trimmed by 8 bases and V by 2 bases; bases with no gene match: 6. The DNA for the CDR3 is TGCAGCGTTGAAAAGGGCGGACTAGCGGGAGATGAGCAGTTCTTC. The encoded protein is CSVEKGGLAGDEQFF.

This clone came up a few times. This chain links TRBV7-3 with TRBJ1-1; D possibly corresponds to TRBD1 (5 bases). Germline CDR1 reads SGHTA; CDR2 reads FQGTGA. This CDR3 is built from 14 residues. Trimming removed 3 bases at V and 4 bases at J, with 12 bases between. In DNA, the CDR3 is TGTGCCAGCAGCTTCGGGGGTAGGGTCACTGAAGCTTTCTTT. This codes for CASSFGGRVTEAFF.

The sample holds a few counts of this clone. The chain has TRBV10-3 and TRBJ1-1; TRBD1 might be the D (6 bases). Trimming cost V 3 bases and J 2 bases, with 10 bases left between them. Germline V gene lookup returns CDR1 ENHRY and CDR2 SYGVKD. The CDR3 is 14 amino acids. The CDR3 sequence: CAISERGHNTEAFF. CDR3 sequence (DNA): TGTGCCATCAGTGAAAGGGGACACAACACTGAAGCTTTCTTT.

This clone came up a few times. The chain links TRBV15 to TRBJ2-7, with D unresolved. CDR3 length: 16 residues. Germline CDR1 and CDR2: LNHNV and YYDKDF (reference sequence). Trimming took off 0 bases at V and 5 bases at J, with 17 bases between the two ends. This CDR3 reads CATSRDLEPGVDEQYF. The CDR3, as DNA: TGTGCCACCAGCAGAGATCTGGAACCAGGCGTGGACGAGCAGTACTTC.

Many counts were recorded for this clone. The chain joins TRBV5-4 to TRBJ1-2; TRBD1 is a possible D gene (6 bases). The V end lost 0 bases, the J end lost 5 bases, and 14 bases lay between the germline ends. CDR1 is SGHNT and CDR2 is YYREEE in the germline V gene (reference sequence). CDR3 length equals 15 residues. CDR3 residues: CASSLERGAGYGYTF. The CDR3 DNA sequence: TGTGCCAGCAGCTTGGAACGGGGGGCAGGGTATGGCTACACCTTC. The full variable domain, in which reference TRBV5-4 and TRBJ1-2 provide the parts outside the CDR3, is ETGVTQSPTHLIKTRGQQVTLRCSSQSGHNTVSWYQQALGQGPQFIFQYYREEENGRGNFPPRFSGLQFPNYSSELNVNALELDDSALYLCASSLERGAGYGYTFGSGTRLTVV.

This clone occurred a few times. This sequence joins TRBV7-8 and TRBJ2-5; D not certain. Germline CDR1 reads SGHVS; CDR2 reads FQNEAQ. This CDR3 has 12 amino acids. This CDR3 is CVIGPQSGTQYF. DNA of the CDR3: TGTGTTATTGGGCCTCAGTCGGGGACCCAGTACTTC. Combining the CDR3 with reference TRBV7-8 and TRBJ2-5 gives the whole variable domain GAGVSQSPRYKVAKRGQDVALRCDPISGHVSLFWYQQALGQGPEFLTYFQNEAQLDKSGLPSDRFFAERPEGSVSTLKIQRTQQEDSAVYLCVIGPQSGTQYFGPGTRLLVL.

The chain recombines TRBV28 with TRBJ2-7; the match to TRBD1 covers 9 bases. This CDR3 has 15 amino acids. V was pared by 3 bases and J by 2 bases, with 5 bases of the junction left unmatched. CDR1 and CDR2 from the germline V gene are MDHEN and SYDVKM. The CDR3 coding sequence is TGTGCCAGCAGTTTCACCGGGACAGGGACCTACGAGCAGTACTTC. Translated: CASSFTGTGTYEQYF. Together with reference TRBV28 and TRBJ2-7, the CDR3 gives the full variable domain: DVKVTQSSRYLVKRTGEKVFLECVQDMDHENMFWYRQDPGLGLRLIYFSYDVKMKEKGDIPEGYSVSREKKERFSLILESASTNQTSMYLCASSFTGTGTYEQYFGPGTRLTVT.

V gene TRBV19 combines with J gene TRBJ2-7; 7 nucleotides match TRBD1. This CDR3 region has 15 residues. Germline CDR1 is LNHDA and CDR2 is SQIVND (reference sequence). The ends lost 3 bases at V and 6 bases at J; junction bases unmatched: 11. CDR3 loop: CASSIGDSVDPEQYF. Here the CDR3 DNA reads TGTGCCAGTAGTATTGGGGACAGCGTTGATCCCGAGCAGTACTTC.